A selection of T cell receptor beta chains follows, all from one sample in a study of T cells in Graves' hyperthyroidism and ophthalmopathy. From the multiplex PCR reads, TCRdb called clonotypes with MiXCR, one entry per CDR3 protein. The table has 300,000 or so distinct CDR3 sequences, 15% to 20% seen once. What was sequenced was blood. The receptors stem from a woman aged 50 to 60 with Graves' hyperthyroidism. CDR3s include the opening cysteine and the closing phenylalanine or tryptophan. D genes are given only for firm matches. Where a row states a size, it is once, few, many or the class of an expanded clone; other rows omit it.

clone size: many; V gene: TRBV27; D gene: NA; J gene: TRBJ2-7; CDR3 DNA: TGTGCCAGCAGGACCCTAGAAGACTACGAGCAGTACTTC; CDR3 protein: CASRTLEDYEQYF
clone size: few; V gene: TRBV5-1; D gene: NA; J gene: TRBJ1-6; CDR3 DNA: TGCGCCAGCAGCTTGGTGTTTAGGGGGAGCTCCTATAATTCACCCCTCCACTTT; CDR3 protein: CASSLVFRGSSYNSPLHF
clone size: few; V gene: TRBV15; D gene: TRBD1; J gene: TRBJ1-2; CDR3 DNA: TGTGCCACGAGGACAGGGAACTATGGCTACACCTTC; CDR3 protein: CATRTGNYGYTF
clone size: many; V gene: TRBV28; D gene: TRBD1; J gene: TRBJ2-2; CDR3 DNA: TGTGCCAGCAGCCCACAGGGGGTTGTCGGGGAGCTGTTTTTT; CDR3 protein: CASSPQGVVGELFF
clone size: many; V gene: TRBV12-3/TRBV12-4; D gene: NA; J gene: TRBJ2-1; CDR3 DNA: TGTGCCAGCAGTCCCCAAGCCCTTGGGTACAATGAGCAGTTCTTC; CDR3 protein: CASSPQALGYNEQFF
clone size: NA; V gene: TRBV30; D gene: NA; J gene: TRBJ2-3; CDR3 DNA: TGTGCCTGGAGTGTAAGTGGCAAACACACAAGCGGGTTCACAGATACGCAGTATTTT; CDR3 protein: CAWSVSGKHTSGFTDTQYF
clone size: many; V gene: TRBV3-1; D gene: TRBD2; J gene: TRBJ2-2; CDR3 DNA: TGTGCCAGCAGCCGTGCGGGGGGTTCGAACACCGGGGAGCTGTTTTTT; CDR3 protein: CASSRAGGSNTGELFF
clone size: NA; V gene: TRBV5-1; D gene: TRBD1; J gene: TRBJ2-1; CDR3 DNA: TGCGCCAGCAGTCCAACCGGGACAGGGGACTACAATGAGCAGTTCTTC; CDR3 protein: CASSPTGTGDYNEQFF
clone size: NA; V gene: TRBV20-1; D gene: TRBD2; J gene: TRBJ2-1; CDR3 DNA: TGCAGTGCTCCCCCGAGGGTTGCGGGAGGACCCAATGAGCAGTTCTTC; CDR3 protein: CSAPPRVAGGPNEQFF
clone size: NA; V gene: TRBV28; D gene: NA; J gene: TRBJ1-3; CDR3 DNA: TGTGCCAGCAGTGGGTTTTCTGGAAACACCATATATTTT; CDR3 protein: CASSGFSGNTIYF
clone size: many; V gene: TRBV5-1; D gene: TRBD1; J gene: TRBJ1-4; CDR3 DNA: TGCGCCAGCAGCTCGGGGACAGCGTCGAATGAAAAACTGTTTTTT; CDR3 protein: CASSSGTASNEKLFF
clone size: many; V gene: TRBV20-1; D gene: NA; J gene: TRBJ2-4; CDR3 DNA: TGCAGTGCTAAGACTAGGCTCAAAAACATTCAGTACTTC; CDR3 protein: CSAKTRLKNIQYF
clone size: NA; V gene: TRBV24-1; D gene: NA; J gene: TRBJ2-3; CDR3 DNA: TGTGCCACCAGTGATGCACAAGGCCAGACTAGCACAGATACGCAGTATTTT; CDR3 protein: CATSDAQGQTSTDTQYF
clone size: few; V gene: TRBV10-3; D gene: NA; J gene: TRBJ1-1; CDR3 DNA: TGTGCCATCAGTGACATACAGAGCACTGAAGCTTTCTTT; CDR3 protein: CAISDIQSTEAFF
clone size: many; V gene: TRBV11-2; D gene: NA; J gene: TRBJ2-2; CDR3 DNA: TGTGCCAGCAGCTTAGTATTCGGGGAGCTGTTTTTT; CDR3 protein: CASSLVFGELFF
clone size: NA; V gene: TRBV20-1; D gene: TRBD2; J gene: TRBJ2-7; CDR3 DNA: TGCAGTGCTAGAGATGAGGCGGGGACTAGCGGGAGTTACTACGAGCAGTACTTC; CDR3 protein: CSARDEAGTSGSYYEQYF
clone size: few; V gene: TRBV27; D gene: TRBD2; J gene: TRBJ2-2; CDR3 DNA: TGTGCCAGCAGTTTGGGACTAGCGGGGGGGCAAACCGGGGAGCTGTTTTTT; CDR3 protein: CASSLGLAGGQTGELFF
clone size: NA; V gene: TRBV5-1; D gene: NA; J gene: TRBJ2-7; CDR3 DNA: TGCGCCAGCAGCTTGGCCCCGGAAGCCTACGAGCAGTACTTC; CDR3 protein: CASSLAPEAYEQYF
clone size: NA; V gene: TRBV4-1; D gene: NA; J gene: TRBJ1-5; CDR3 DNA: TGCGCCAGCAGCCGGAATCTGGGCAATCAGCCCCAGCATTTT; CDR3 protein: CASSRNLGNQPQHF
clone size: NA; V gene: TRBV2; D gene: TRBD1; J gene: TRBJ1-4; CDR3 DNA: TGTGCCAGCAGGCGGGACAGGGGCTTTGGTGAAAAACTGTTTTTT; CDR3 protein: CASRRDRGFGEKLFF
clone size: many; V gene: TRBV6-1; D gene: NA; J gene: TRBJ2-3; CDR3 DNA: TGTGCCAGCAGATTGATCGCAGGGGCGCAGTATTTT; CDR3 protein: CASRLIAGAQYF
clone size: few; V gene: TRBV6-1; D gene: NA; J gene: TRBJ1-4; CDR3 DNA: TGTGCCACCGGACAGTCTCTTCGTGAAAAACTGTTTTTT; CDR3 protein: CATGQSLREKLFF
clone size: few; V gene: TRBV11-2; D gene: NA; J gene: TRBJ2-3; CDR3 DNA: TGTGCCAGCAGCTTAGATATTGTCGGGGTGGCACGCAATACGCAGTATTTT; CDR3 protein: CASSLDIVGVARNTQYF
clone size: NA; V gene: TRBV5-1; D gene: NA; J gene: TRBJ2-5; CDR3 DNA: TGCGCCAGCAGCATCACCGGGACCACCGGGGAGACCCAGTACTTC; CDR3 protein: CASSITGTTGETQYF
clone size: many; V gene: TRBV5-1; D gene: NA; J gene: TRBJ2-1; CDR3 DNA: TGCGCCAGCGGACACACACACGACAATGAGCAGTTCTTC; CDR3 protein: CASGHTHDNEQFF
clone size: few; V gene: TRBV6-1; D gene: TRBD1; J gene: TRBJ2-2; CDR3 DNA: TGTGCCAGCAGTACCTCGACAGGGCCCGGGGAGCTGTTTTTT; CDR3 protein: CASSTSTGPGELFF
clone size: NA; V gene: TRBV20-1; D gene: NA; J gene: TRBJ2-7; CDR3 DNA: TGCAGTGCTATAAATACAGGTTGGGAGCAGTACTTC; CDR3 protein: CSAINTGWEQYF
clone size: NA; V gene: TRBV6-5; D gene: TRBD1; J gene: TRBJ1-1; CDR3 DNA: TGTGCCAGCAGTTACGGTGCAGGGGGAGTTACTGAAGCTTTCTTT; CDR3 protein: CASSYGAGGVTEAFF
clone size: many; V gene: TRBV20-1; D gene: NA; J gene: TRBJ2-5; CDR3 DNA: TGCAGTGCTGCTGTTCCGGGGGAAGAGACCCAGTACTTC; CDR3 protein: CSAAVPGEETQYF
clone size: NA; V gene: TRBV2; D gene: NA; J gene: TRBJ2-5; CDR3 DNA: TGTGCCAGCAGTGTTCCCGGAGAGACCCAGTACTTC; CDR3 protein: CASSVPGETQYF
clone size: many; V gene: TRBV30; D gene: TRBD1; J gene: TRBJ1-1; CDR3 DNA: TGTGCCTGGAGCGAAGGGGGCTGGGTCGACACTGAAGCTTTCTTT; CDR3 protein: CAWSEGGWVDTEAFF
clone size: many; V gene: TRBV6-2/TRBV6-3; D gene: NA; J gene: TRBJ2-1; CDR3 DNA: TGTGCCAGCAGTTACCCGAATGAGCAGTTCTTC; CDR3 protein: CASSYPNEQFF
clone size: many; V gene: TRBV12-3/TRBV12-4; D gene: NA; J gene: TRBJ1-1; CDR3 DNA: TGTGCCAGCAGTTTAGCGCTAACCGGGACGGAAGAAGCTTTCTTT; CDR3 protein: CASSLALTGTEEAFF
clone size: few; V gene: TRBV9; D gene: NA; J gene: TRBJ2-6; CDR3 DNA: TGTGCCAGCAGCGTAGACGGGGCCAACGTCCTGACTTTC; CDR3 protein: CASSVDGANVLTF
clone size: few; V gene: TRBV27; D gene: NA; J gene: TRBJ2-1; CDR3 DNA: TGTGCCAGCAGTTTATCATTTAGCCATGCGATTAACAATGAGCAGTTCTTC; CDR3 protein: CASSLSFSHAINNEQFF
clone size: NA; V gene: TRBV29-1; D gene: NA; J gene: TRBJ2-2; CDR3 DNA: TGCAGCGTTGAACAGAGCGTCTCCACCGGGGAGCTGTTTTTT; CDR3 protein: CSVEQSVSTGELFF
clone size: NA; V gene: TRBV11-2; D gene: NA; J gene: TRBJ1-1; CDR3 DNA: TGTGCCAGCAGCCCATCGTCGTCAGGGTGGAACACTGAAGCTTTCTTT; CDR3 protein: CASSPSSSGWNTEAFF
clone size: NA; V gene: TRBV6-1; D gene: NA; J gene: TRBJ1-1; CDR3 DNA: TGTGCCAGCAGTCCCTGGGGGTCGTCGTGGGTTGGCACTGAAGCTTTCTTT; CDR3 protein: CASSPWGSSWVGTEAFF